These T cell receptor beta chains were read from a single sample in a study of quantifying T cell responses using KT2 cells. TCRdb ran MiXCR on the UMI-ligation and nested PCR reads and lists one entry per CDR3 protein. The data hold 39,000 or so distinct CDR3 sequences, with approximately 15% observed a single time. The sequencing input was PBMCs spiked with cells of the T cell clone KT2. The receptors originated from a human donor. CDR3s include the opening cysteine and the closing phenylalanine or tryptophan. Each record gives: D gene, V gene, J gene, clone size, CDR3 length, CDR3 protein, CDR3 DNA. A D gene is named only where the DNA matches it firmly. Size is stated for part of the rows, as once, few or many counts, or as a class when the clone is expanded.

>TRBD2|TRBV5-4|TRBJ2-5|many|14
CASSSGLAQETQYF
TGTGCCAGCAGCTCGGGACTAGCCCAAGAGACCCAGTACTTC
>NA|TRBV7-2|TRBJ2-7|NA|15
CASSPWTLRGNEQYF
TGTGCCAGCAGCCCCTGGACACTCCGCGGCAACGAGCAGTACTTC
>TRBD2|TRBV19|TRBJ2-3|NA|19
CASSIVSGTSGGNTDTQYF
TGTGCCAGTAGTATAGTTTCGGGGACTAGCGGGGGGAACACAGATACGCAGTATTTT
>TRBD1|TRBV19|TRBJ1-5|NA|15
CASHRGQGQRQPQHF
TGTGCCAGCCATAGGGGACAGGGCCAGCGTCAGCCCCAGCATTTT
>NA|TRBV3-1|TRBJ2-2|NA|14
CASSTRSNTGELFF
TGTGCCAGCAGCACGCGATCGAACACCGGGGAGCTGTTTTTT
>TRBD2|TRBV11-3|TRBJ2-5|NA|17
CASSPVTSFLGKETQYF
TGTGCCAGCAGCCCAGTGACTAGCTTTTTGGGAAAAGAGACCCAGTACTTC
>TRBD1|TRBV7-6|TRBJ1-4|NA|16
CASSAYRGATNEKLFF
TGTGCCAGCAGCGCCTACAGGGGAGCAACTAATGAAAAACTGTTTTTT
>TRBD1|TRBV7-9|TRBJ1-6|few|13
CASSSGQDSPLHF
TGTGCCAGCAGCTCCGGACAGGATTCACCCCTCCACTTT
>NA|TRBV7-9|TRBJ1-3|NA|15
CASSLGGGAGNTIYF
TGTGCCAGCAGCTTAGGAGGAGGGGCTGGAAACACCATATATTTT
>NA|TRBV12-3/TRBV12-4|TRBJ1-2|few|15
CASSLGVSGSFGYTF
TGTGCCAGCAGTTTAGGGGTTTCGGGGAGTTTTGGCTACACCTTC
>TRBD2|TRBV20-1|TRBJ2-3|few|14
CSARRGGMADTQYF
TGCAGTGCTAGACGGGGGGGCATGGCAGATACGCAGTATTTT
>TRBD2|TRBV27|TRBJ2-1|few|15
CASSLLAGGYNEQFF
TGTGCCAGCAGTTTACTAGCGGGGGGCTACAATGAGCAGTTCTTC
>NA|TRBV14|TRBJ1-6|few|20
CASSQAALSRAVRVNSPLHF
TGTGCCAGCAGCCAAGCCGCATTATCGCGGGCAGTGAGAGTAAATTCACCCCTCCACTTT
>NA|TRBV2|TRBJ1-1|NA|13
CASRPQGLAEAFF
TGTGCCAGCAGACCACAGGGTCTGGCTGAAGCTTTCTTT
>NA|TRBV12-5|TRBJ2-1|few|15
CASGFGTSSYNEQFF
TGTGCTAGTGGTTTTGGGACGAGCTCCTACAATGAGCAGTTCTTC
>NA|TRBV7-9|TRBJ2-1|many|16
CASSLNSRVGYNEQFF
TGTGCCAGCAGCTTAAACTCCAGGGTGGGGTACAATGAGCAGTTCTTC
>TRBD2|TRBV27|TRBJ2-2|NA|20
CASSPLSRLAGAPSGGELFF
TGTGCCAGCAGTCCACTATCTCGGCTAGCGGGGGCCCCATCAGGCGGGGAGCTGTTTTTT
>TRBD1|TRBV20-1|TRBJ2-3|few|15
CSASVGGEFPDTQYF
TGCAGTGCTAGTGTAGGGGGCGAATTCCCAGATACGCAGTATTTT
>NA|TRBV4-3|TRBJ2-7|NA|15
CASSQDFYRSYEQYF
TGCGCCAGCAGCCAAGACTTTTACAGATCCTACGAGCAGTACTTC
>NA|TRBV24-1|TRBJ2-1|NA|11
CATSWGNEQFF
TGTGCCACCAGTTGGGGGAATGAGCAGTTCTTC
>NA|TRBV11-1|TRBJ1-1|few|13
CASSSRGNTEAFF
TGTGCCAGCAGCTCCCGAGGGAACACTGAAGCTTTCTTT
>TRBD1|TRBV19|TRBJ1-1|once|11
CASRQGSIAFF
TGTGCCAGCAGACAGGGCTCGATAGCTTTCTTT
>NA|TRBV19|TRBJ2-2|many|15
CASSPSRVNTGELFF
TGTGCCAGTAGTCCCTCCAGGGTTAACACCGGGGAGCTGTTTTTT
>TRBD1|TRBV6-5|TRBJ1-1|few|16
CASSYGTVPMNTEAFF
TGTGCCAGCAGTTATGGGACAGTCCCTATGAACACTGAAGCTTTCTTT
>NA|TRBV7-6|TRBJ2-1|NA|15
CASSPGTNSYNEQFF
TGTGCCAGCAGCCCCGGGACCAACTCCTACAATGAGCAGTTCTTC
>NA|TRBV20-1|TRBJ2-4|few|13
CSARIPLQNIQYF
TGCAGTGCTAGAATACCCTTGCAAAACATTCAGTACTTC
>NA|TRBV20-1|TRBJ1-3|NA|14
CSAGAAYSGNTIYF
TGCAGTGCTGGAGCCGCCTACTCTGGAAACACCATATATTTT
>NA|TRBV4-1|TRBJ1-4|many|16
CASSQDWQATNEKLFF
TGCGCCAGCAGCCAAGATTGGCAGGCCACTAATGAAAAACTGTTTTTT
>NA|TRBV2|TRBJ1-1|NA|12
CASSLGQLEAFF
TGTGCCAGCAGTCTTGGACAGTTAGAAGCTTTCTTT
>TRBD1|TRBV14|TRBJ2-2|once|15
CASSRGQGVSGELFF
TGTGCCAGCAGCCGGGGACAGGGAGTCTCCGGGGAGCTGTTTTTT
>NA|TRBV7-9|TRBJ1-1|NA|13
CASSRGQNTEAFF
TGTGCCAGCAGCAGGGGACAGAACACTGAAGCTTTCTTT
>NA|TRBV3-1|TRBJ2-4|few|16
CASSQNRDEDKNIQYF
TGTGCCAGCAGCCAAAACAGGGACGAAGACAAAAACATTCAGTACTTC
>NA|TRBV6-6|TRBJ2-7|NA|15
CASREREQGSYEQYF
TGTGCCAGCAGAGAGAGGGAGCAAGGCTCCTACGAGCAGTACTTC
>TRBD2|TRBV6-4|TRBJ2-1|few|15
CASSDQETSANEQFF
TGTGCCAGCAGTGACCAGGAGACTAGCGCAAATGAGCAGTTCTTC
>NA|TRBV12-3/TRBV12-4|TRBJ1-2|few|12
CASRTSSGGYTF
TGTGCCAGCAGGACGTCTTCCGGGGGCTACACCTTC
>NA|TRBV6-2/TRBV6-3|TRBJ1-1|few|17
CASSYSYFGSRFTEAFF
TGTGCCAGCAGTTACTCGTACTTTGGGTCTAGATTCACTGAAGCTTTCTTT
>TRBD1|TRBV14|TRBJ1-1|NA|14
CASTSQQGYTEAFF
TGTGCCAGCACCTCTCAACAGGGGTACACTGAAGCTTTCTTT
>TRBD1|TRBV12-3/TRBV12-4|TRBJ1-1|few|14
CASSERQGRTEAFF
TGTGCCAGCAGCGAGAGACAGGGGAGGACTGAAGCTTTCTTT
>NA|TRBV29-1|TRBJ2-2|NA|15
CSVESRDKNTGELFF
TGCAGCGTTGAGTCACGAGACAAGAACACCGGGGAGCTGTTTTTT
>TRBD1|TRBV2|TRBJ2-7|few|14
CASSEVTGSFEQYF
TGTGCCAGCAGTGAGGTGACAGGGTCCTTTGAGCAGTACTTC